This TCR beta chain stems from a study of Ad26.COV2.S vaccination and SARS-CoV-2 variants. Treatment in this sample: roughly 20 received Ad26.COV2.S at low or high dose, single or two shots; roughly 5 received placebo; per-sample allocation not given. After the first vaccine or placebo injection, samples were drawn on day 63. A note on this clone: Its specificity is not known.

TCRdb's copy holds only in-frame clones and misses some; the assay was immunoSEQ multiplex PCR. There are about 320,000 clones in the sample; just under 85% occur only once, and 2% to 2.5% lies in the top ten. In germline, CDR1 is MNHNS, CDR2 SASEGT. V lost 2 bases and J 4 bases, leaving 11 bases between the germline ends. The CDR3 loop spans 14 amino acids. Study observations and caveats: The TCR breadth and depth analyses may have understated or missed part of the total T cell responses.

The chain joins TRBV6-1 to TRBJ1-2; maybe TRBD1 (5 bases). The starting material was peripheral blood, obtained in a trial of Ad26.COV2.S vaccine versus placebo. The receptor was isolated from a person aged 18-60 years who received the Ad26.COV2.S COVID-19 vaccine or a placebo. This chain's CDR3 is CASSEIAGSYGYTF. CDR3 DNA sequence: TGTGCCAGCAGTGAAATCGCAGGGTCCTATGGCTACACCTTC.